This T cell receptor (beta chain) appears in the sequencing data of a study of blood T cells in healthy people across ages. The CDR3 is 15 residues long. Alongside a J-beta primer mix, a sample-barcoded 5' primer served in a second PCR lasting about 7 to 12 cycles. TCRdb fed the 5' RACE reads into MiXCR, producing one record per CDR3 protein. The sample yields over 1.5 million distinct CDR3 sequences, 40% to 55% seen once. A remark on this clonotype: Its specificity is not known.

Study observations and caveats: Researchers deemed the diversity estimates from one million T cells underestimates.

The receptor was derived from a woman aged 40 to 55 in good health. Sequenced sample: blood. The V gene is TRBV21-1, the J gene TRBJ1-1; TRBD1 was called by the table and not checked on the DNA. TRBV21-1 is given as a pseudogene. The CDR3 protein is CASSIRGPLNTEAFF. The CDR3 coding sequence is TGTGCCAGCAGCATCAGGGGGCCACTGAACACTGAAGCTTTCTTT.